This paragraph reports one T cell receptor beta chain. The data originate from a study of blood T cell repertoires in COVID-19. Study-wide background: Italy, Spain and the United States were the sources of the convalescent and acute COVID-19 samples. The analysed material was cDNA or gDNA that came from T cells, B-cell-depleted T cells, or PBMCs.

Participants were aged roughly 18 to 89 years from about 25 US areas. In germline, CDR1 is MGHRA, CDR2 YSYEKL. V shed 2 bases and J shed 1 base, with 14 bases lying between them. CDR3 length equals 17 residues. Libraries were prepared by immunoSEQ multiplex PCR; TCRdb keeps only in-frame clonotypes and omits some of them. Of about 300,000 clones in the sample, roughly 86% were seen once. The V and J genes are TRBV4-1 and TRBJ1-4; weak D call: TRBD1 (6 bases). Sequencing input: PBMCs or T cells enriched from blood (not recorded which). This clonotype was sampled from a woman in her 50s who had been exposed to COVID-19. Here the CDR3 DNA reads TGCGCCAGCAGCCAAACTCCTGGGACAAGAACTAATGAAAAACTGTTTTTT. As protein: CASSQTPGTRTNEKLFF.